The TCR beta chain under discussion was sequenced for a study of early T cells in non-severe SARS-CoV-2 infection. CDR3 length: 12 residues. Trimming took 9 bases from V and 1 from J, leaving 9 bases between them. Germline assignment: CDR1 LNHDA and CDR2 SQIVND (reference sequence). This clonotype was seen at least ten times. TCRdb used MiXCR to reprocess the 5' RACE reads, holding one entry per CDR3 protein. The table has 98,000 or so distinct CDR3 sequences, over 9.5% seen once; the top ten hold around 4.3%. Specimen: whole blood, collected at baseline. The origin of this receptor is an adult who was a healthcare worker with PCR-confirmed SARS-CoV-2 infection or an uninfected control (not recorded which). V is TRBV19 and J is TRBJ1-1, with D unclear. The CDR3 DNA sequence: TGTGCCAGCCCCTATCCGAACACTGAAGCTTTCTTT. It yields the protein CASPYPNTEAFF.